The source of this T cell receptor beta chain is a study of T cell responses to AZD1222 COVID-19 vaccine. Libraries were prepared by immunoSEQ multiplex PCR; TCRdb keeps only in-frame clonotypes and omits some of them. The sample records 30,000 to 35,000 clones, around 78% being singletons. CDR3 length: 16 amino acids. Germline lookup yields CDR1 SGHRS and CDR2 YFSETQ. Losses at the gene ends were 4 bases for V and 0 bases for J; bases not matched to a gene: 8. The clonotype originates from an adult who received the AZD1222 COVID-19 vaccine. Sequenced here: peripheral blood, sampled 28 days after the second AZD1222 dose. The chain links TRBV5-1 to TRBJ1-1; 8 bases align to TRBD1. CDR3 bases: TGCGCCAGCAGCGACAGGGGCGATTACATGAACACTGAAGCTTTCTTT. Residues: CASSDRGDYMNTEAFF.